Below, 20 T cell receptor beta chains from the same sample are listed, as sequenced in a study of early T cells in non-severe SARS-CoV-2 infection. A single record per CDR3 protein comes from TCRdb applying MiXCR to the 5' RACE reads. Of around 75,000 distinct CDR3 sequences in the sample, about 9% were seen once. The source material was whole blood. These receptors all stem from an adult who was a healthcare worker with PCR-confirmed SARS-CoV-2 infection or an uninfected control (not recorded which).

This clonotype was observed many times. The V and J genes are TRBV20-1 and TRBJ2-1; D is undetermined. V was cut by 0 bases and J by 0 bases, with 15 bases left in between. CDR1 and CDR2 from the germline V gene are DFQATT and SNEGSKA (reference sequence). The CDR3 loop spans 17 amino acids. This chain's CDR3 is CSARDPATMSSYNEQFF. CDR3 in DNA: TGCAGTGCTAGAGATCCGGCTACCATGAGCTCCTACAATGAGCAGTTCTTC.

This clonotype was seen many times. The V call is TRBV6-2 or TRBV6-3, the J call TRBJ2-5; TRBD1 might be the D (5 bases). Germline V lookup: CDR1 MNHEY, CDR2 SVGEGT. Trimming pared 6 bases from V and 5 bases from J, leaving 7 bases between. The CDR3 runs 11 residues. Here the CDR3 reads CASSSGETQYF. The CDR3 DNA follows: TGTGCCAGCAGCTCAGGGGAGACCCAGTACTTC.

The table lists this clonotype with a few counts. This chain uses TRBV29-1 with TRBJ2-3; 14 nucleotides match TRBD2. The V segment lost 0 bases and the J segment 3 bases; nucleotides outside the gene matches: 5. Germline CDR1 and CDR2: SQVTM and ANQGSEA. The CDR3 sequence is 17 residues long. DNA for the CDR3: TGCAGCGTTGAAGAGCCGACTAGCGGGAGGGCAACAGATACGCAGTATTTT. As protein: CSVEEPTSGRATDTQYF.

This clonotype was recorded many times. The rearrangement joins TRBV2 to TRBJ1-1; D gene uncertain. The CDR3 covers 12 residues. The germline V and J ends were trimmed by 6 bases and 3 bases, with 8 bases remaining between them. The germline V gene has CDR1 SNHLY and CDR2 FYNNEI. The CDR3 DNA is TGTGCCAGCAGAGTAGACTACACTGAAGCTTTCTTT. Amino acids: CASRVDYTEAFF.

This clonotype was recorded many times. This sequence joins TRBV29-1 and TRBJ2-2; D is tentatively TRBD1 or TRBD2 (6 bases each). The CDR3 totals 13 residues. Germline CDR1 and CDR2: SQVTM and ANQGSEA. V was shortened by 3 bases and J by 5 bases, with 10 bases between the two germline ends. The chain's CDR3 is CSVDRGRTGELFF. Written as DNA, the CDR3 is TGCAGCGTTGACCGGGGGCGGACCGGGGAGCTGTTTTTT.

This clonotype was detected a few times. The V gene is TRBV7-2, the J gene TRBJ2-1; 9 bases agree with TRBD2. The CDR3 has 18 amino acids. Germline values: CDR1 SGHTA, CDR2 FQGNSA. V shed 5 bases and J 0 bases; nucleotides not matched to a gene: 11. CDR3 nucleotides: TGTGCCAGCAGCCCGGAGCTAGCGGGGCCTAGCTCCTACAATGAGCAGTTCTTC. This sequence encodes CASSPELAGPSSYNEQFF.

At least ten counts were recorded for this clonotype. The CDR3 sequence is CASSFGTTIYF. The CDR3 coding sequence is TGTGCCAGCAGTTTTGGTACCACCATATATTTT. The chain links TRBV12-3 or TRBV12-4 to TRBJ1-3; D remains unclear. V lost 3 bases, J lost 9 bases, and 6 bases lay in between. The CDR3 has 11 amino acids.

V and J are TRBV18 and TRBJ2-7; 8 bases agree with TRBD2. CDR3 size: 15 residues. J lost 5 bases, V lost 3 bases, and 9 bases had no gene match. The germline CDR1 and CDR2 sequences are KGHSH and LQKENI. The CDR3 DNA is TGTGCCAGCTCACCCATAGCGGGAAATACCCACGAGCAGTACTTC. The encoded protein is CASSPIAGNTHEQYF.

This clonotype was observed at least ten times. The rearrangement uses TRBV10-3 and TRBJ2-7; 7 bases line up with TRBD2. The CDR3 consists of 13 residues. V lost 10 bases and J lost 3; bases outside the gene matches: 9. Germline loops: CDR1 ENHRY, CDR2 SYGVKD. The CDR3 DNA follows: TGTGCCACCTTTACGGGGAGGGACTACGAGCAGTACTTC. Encoded protein: CATFTGRDYEQYF.

V gene TRBV20-1 combines with J gene TRBJ2-1; tentative D call: TRBD2 (6 bases). Germline V lookup: CDR1 DFQATT, CDR2 SNEGSKA (reference sequence). V was cut by 3 bases and J by 4 bases, with 13 bases left in between. The length of the CDR3 is 14 residues. The CDR3 nucleotides read TGCAGTGCTAGGATTCCGGGACTTTACAATGAGCAGTTCTTC. The encoded protein is CSARIPGLYNEQFF.

The rearrangement joins TRBV11-2 to TRBJ2-5; D is ambiguous. Per germline, CDR1 SGHAT and CDR2 FQNNGV. The V end was cut by 5 bases, the J end by 5 bases, with 6 bases between. The CDR3 extends over 11 amino acids. CDR3 region: CASSPRETQYF. The CDR3 bases are TGTGCCAGCAGCCCCCGGGAGACCCAGTACTTC.

Regarding this clonotype: Since a much larger clone is just one base distant, this may be a read error. V and J are TRBV7-3 and TRBJ2-3; D gene ambiguous. V was cut by 8 bases and J by 9 bases, with 15 bases left in between. The CDR3 spans 12 residues. CDR1 and CDR2 from the germline V gene are SGHTA and FQGTGA. The CDR3: CASGLWRGTQYF. CDR3 coding DNA: TGTGCCAGCGGCCTGTGGCGTGGGACGCAGTATTTT. The full variable domain, its missing parts supplied by reference TRBV7-3 and TRBJ2-3, is GAGVSQTPSNKVTEKGKYVELRCDPISGHTALYWYRQSLGQGPEFLIYFQGTGAADDSGLPNDRFFAVRPEGSVSTLKIQRTERGDSAVYLCASGLWRGTQYFGPGTRLTVL.

The chain employs TRBV29-1 and TRBJ2-1; TRBD2 aligns across 10 bases. V shed 7 bases and J 4 bases; nucleotides not matched to a gene: 10. This CDR3 contains 15 residues. Germline V gives CDR1 SQVTM, CDR2 ANQGSEA. The CDR3 reads CSAAPLAGSYNEQFF. The CDR3 DNA reads TGCAGCGCCGCCCCACTAGCGGGGTCGTACAATGAGCAGTTCTTC.

The V call is TRBV30, the J call TRBJ2-2; tentatively, D is TRBD1 (6 bases). From germline, CDR1 is GTSNPN and CDR2 SVGIG (reference sequence). V was pared by 2 bases and J by 3 bases, with 7 bases between. The CDR3 totals 13 residues. The CDR3 here is CAWSYRDTGELFF. The CDR3 nucleotides are TGTGCCTGGAGTTACAGGGACACCGGGGAGCTGTTTTTT. The full variable domain, with the rest looked up from reference TRBV30 and TRBJ2-2, is SQTIHQWPATLVQPVGSPLSLECTVEGTSNPNLYWYRQAAGRGLQLLFYSVGIGQISSEVPQNLSASRPQDRQFILSSKKLLLSDSGFYLCAWSYRDTGELFFGEGSRLTVL.

CDR3 in amino acids: CASSWGTGSEQYF. In DNA, the CDR3 is TGCGCCAGCAGCTGGGGGACTGGATCCGAGCAGTACTTC. This sequence joins TRBV5-1 and TRBJ2-7, with D perhaps matching TRBD2 (6 bases). The germline V and J ends were trimmed by 3 bases and 6 bases, with 13 bases remaining between them. The CDR3 is made up of 13 amino acids. Germline CDR1 reads SGHRS; CDR2 reads YFSETQ.

The table lists this clonotype with many counts. The chain carries TRBV4-1 and TRBJ1-1; D not resolved. The CDR3 sequence is 15 residues long. CDR1 and CDR2 from the germline V gene are MGHRA and YSYEKL. V was clipped by 1 base and J by 3 bases, with 12 bases between them. The CDR3: CASSQGEGWDTEAFF. The CDR3 region has the DNA TGCGCCAGCAGCCAAGGGGAGGGTTGGGACACTGAAGCTTTCTTT.

This clonotype was counted only a few times. The chain combines TRBV11-2 with TRBJ2-7, with 10 bases fitting TRBD1. The CDR3 consists of 17 residues. Trimming at V came to 0 bases and at J to 0 bases, leaving 5 bases not matched to a gene. Germline V gives CDR1 SGHAT, CDR2 FQNNGV. CDR3 bases: TGTGCCAGCAGCTTAGACCCGGGACAGGGGAGCTCCTACGAGCAGTACTTC. This codes for CASSLDPGQGSSYEQYF.

In its sample, this clonotype was seen a few times. This chain links TRBV3-1 with TRBJ1-2; 8 nucleotides align to TRBD1. V shed 3 bases, J shed 1 base, and the junction held 1 base outside the gene matches. The CDR3 is made up of 14 amino acids. CDR1 and CDR2 from the germline V gene are LGHDT and YNNKEL (reference sequence). CDR3 residues: CASSQTGVNYGYTF. The CDR3 bases are TGTGCCAGCAGCCAGACAGGGGTTAACTATGGCTACACCTTC. The variable domain in full, completed from reference TRBV3-1 and TRBJ1-2, reads DTAVSQTPKYLVTQMGNDKSIKCEQNLGHDTMYWYKQDSKKFLKIMFSYNNKELIINETVPNRFSPKSPDKAHLNLHINSLELGDSAVYFCASSQTGVNYGYTFGSGTRLTVV.

This clonotype was recorded a few times. The chain couples TRBV29-1 to TRBJ2-3; D unresolved. The germline V and J ends were trimmed by 0 bases and 6 bases, with 10 bases remaining between them. CDR1 SQVTM and CDR2 ANQGSEA come from the germline V gene. The CDR3 spans 13 residues. Written as DNA, the CDR3 is TGCAGCGTTGAAGAGGGCCTAGAGGATACGCAGTATTTT. Its translation: CSVEEGLEDTQYF.

The chain is built from TRBV20-1 and TRBJ2-3, with D maybe TRBD2 (6 bases). The CDR3 contains 14 residues. Germline values: CDR1 DFQATT, CDR2 SNEGSKA (reference sequence). Trimming removed 0 bases at V and 7 bases at J, with 14 bases between. CDR3 bases: TGCAGTGCTAGAGAGGGCGGGACGGTGAATACGCAGTATTTT. Encoded protein: CSAREGGTVNTQYF.